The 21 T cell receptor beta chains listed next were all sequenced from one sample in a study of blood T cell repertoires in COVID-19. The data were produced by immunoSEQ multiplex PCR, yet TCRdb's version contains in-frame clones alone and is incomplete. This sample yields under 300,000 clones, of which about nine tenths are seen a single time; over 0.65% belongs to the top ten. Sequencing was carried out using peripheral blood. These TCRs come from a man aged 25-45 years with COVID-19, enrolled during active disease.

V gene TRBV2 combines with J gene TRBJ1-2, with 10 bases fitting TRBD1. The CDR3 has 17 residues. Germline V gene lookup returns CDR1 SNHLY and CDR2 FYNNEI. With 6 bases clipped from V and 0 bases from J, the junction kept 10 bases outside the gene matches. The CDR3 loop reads CASRVTGTGVTNYGYTF. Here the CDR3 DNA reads TGTGCCAGCAGGGTAACCGGGACAGGGGTGACTAACTATGGCTACACCTTC.

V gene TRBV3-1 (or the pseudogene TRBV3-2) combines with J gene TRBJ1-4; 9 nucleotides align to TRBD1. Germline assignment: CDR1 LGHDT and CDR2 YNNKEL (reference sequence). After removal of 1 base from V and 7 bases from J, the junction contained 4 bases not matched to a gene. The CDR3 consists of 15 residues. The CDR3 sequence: CASSQVQGAGEKLFF. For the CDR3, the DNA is TGTGCCAGCAGCCAAGTACAGGGGGCGGGTGAAAAACTGTTTTTT.

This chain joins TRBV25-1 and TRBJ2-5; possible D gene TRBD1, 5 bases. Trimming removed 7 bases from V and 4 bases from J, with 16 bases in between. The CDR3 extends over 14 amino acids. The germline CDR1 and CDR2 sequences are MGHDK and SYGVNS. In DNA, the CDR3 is TGTGCCAGCAAGACAGCTTCGGCGTCAGAGACCCAGTACTTC. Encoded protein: CASKTASASETQYF.

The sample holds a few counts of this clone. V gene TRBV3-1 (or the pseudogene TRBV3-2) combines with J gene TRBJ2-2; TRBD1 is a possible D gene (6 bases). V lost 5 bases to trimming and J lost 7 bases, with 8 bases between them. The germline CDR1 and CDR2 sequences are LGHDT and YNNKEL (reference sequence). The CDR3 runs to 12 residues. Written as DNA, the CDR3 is TGTGCCAGCAGCGGACAGAACGGGGAGCTGTTTTTT. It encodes CASSGQNGELFF.

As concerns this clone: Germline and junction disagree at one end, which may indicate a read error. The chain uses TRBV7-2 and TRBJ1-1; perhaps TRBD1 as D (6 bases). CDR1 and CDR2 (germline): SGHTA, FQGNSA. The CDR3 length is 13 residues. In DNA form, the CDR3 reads TGTGCCAGCAGCCTCAGGGGCCCCCGTGAAACTTTCTTT. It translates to CASSLRGPRETFF.

The CDR3 sequence: CASSRGTGTRYEQYF. CDR3 bases: TGTGCCAGCAGCCGGGGGACAGGTACAAGGTACGAGCAGTACTTC. The chain employs TRBV7-9 and TRBJ2-7; 8 bases are a match to TRBD1. Per the germline V gene, CDR1 is SEHNR and CDR2 is FQNEAQ (reference sequence). The V gene end was trimmed by 5 bases and the J gene end by 4 bases; junction bases not matched to a gene: 10. There are 15 residues in the CDR3.

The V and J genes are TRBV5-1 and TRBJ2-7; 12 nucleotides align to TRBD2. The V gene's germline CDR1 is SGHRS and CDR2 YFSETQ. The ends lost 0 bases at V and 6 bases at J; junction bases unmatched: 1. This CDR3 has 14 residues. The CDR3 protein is CASSLGLAGVEQYF. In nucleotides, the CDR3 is TGCGCCAGCAGCTTGGGACTAGCGGGGGTCGAGCAGTACTTC.

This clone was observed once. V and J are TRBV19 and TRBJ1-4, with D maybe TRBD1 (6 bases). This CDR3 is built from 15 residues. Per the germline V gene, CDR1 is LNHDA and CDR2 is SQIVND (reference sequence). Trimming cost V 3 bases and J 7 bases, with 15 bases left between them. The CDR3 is CASSIHQGIGEKLFF. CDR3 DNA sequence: TGTGCCAGTAGTATTCATCAGGGGATCGGTGAAAAACTGTTTTTT.

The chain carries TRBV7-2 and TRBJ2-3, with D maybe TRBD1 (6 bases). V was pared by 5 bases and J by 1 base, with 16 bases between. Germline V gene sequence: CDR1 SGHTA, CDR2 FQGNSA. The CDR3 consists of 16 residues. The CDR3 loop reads CASSRRRQARTDTQYF. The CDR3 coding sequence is TGTGCCAGCAGCCGTAGACGACAGGCTCGCACAGATACGCAGTATTTT. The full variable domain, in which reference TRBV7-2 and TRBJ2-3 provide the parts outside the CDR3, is GAGVSQSPSNKVTEKGKDVELRCDPISGHTALYWYRQSLGQGLEFLIYFQGNSAPDKSGLPSDRFSAERTGGSVSTLTIQRTQQEDSAVYLCASSRRRQARTDTQYFGPGTRLTVL.

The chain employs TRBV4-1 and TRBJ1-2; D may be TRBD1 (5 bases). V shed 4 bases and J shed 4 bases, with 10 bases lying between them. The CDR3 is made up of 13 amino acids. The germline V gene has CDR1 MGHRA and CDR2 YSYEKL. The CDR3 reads CASSRDGSYGYTF. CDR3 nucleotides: TGCGCCAGCAGCCGGGACGGGAGCTATGGCTACACCTTC.

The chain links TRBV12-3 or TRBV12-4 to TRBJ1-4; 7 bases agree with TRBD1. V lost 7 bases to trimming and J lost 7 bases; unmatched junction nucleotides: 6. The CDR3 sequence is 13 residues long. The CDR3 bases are TGTGCCAGCAAAGGGACAGTGACTGAAAAACTGTTTTTT. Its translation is CASKGTVTEKLFF.

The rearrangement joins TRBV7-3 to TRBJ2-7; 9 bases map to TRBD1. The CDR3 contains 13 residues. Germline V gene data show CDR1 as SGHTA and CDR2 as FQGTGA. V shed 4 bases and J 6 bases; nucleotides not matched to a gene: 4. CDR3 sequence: CASSWTGDAEQYF. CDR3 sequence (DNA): TGTGCCAGCAGCTGGACAGGGGACGCCGAGCAGTACTTC.

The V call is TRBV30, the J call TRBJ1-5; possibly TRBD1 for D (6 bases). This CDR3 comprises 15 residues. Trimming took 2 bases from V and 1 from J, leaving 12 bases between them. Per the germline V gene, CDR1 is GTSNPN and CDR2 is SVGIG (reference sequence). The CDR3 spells CAWSTTGFSNQPQHF. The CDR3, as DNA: TGTGCCTGGAGTACAACAGGGTTCAGCAATCAGCCCCAGCATTTT.

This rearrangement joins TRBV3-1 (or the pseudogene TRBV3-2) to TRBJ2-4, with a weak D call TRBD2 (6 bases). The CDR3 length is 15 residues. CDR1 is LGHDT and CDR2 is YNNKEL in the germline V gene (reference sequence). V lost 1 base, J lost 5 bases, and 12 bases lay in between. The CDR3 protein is CASSQVGGGQNIQYF. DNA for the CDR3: TGTGCCAGCAGCCAAGTGGGGGGAGGCCAAAACATTCAGTACTTC.

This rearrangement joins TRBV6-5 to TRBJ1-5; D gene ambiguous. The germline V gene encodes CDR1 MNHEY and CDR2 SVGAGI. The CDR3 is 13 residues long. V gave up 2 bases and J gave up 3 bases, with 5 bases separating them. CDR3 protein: CASSYGFNQPQHF. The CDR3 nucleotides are TGTGCCAGCAGTTACGGCTTCAATCAGCCCCAGCATTTT.

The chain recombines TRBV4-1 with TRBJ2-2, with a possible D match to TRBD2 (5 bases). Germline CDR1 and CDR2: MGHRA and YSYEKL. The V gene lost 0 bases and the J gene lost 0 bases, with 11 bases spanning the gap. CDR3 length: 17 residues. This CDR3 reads CASSQDTGYANTGELFF. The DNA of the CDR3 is TGCGCCAGCAGCCAAGATACGGGGTACGCGAACACCGGGGAGCTGTTTTTT.

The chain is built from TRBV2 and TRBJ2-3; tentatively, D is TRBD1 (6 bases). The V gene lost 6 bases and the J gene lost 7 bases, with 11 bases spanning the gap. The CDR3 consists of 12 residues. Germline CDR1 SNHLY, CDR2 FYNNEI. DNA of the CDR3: TGTGCCAGCAGGGAACAGGGATATACGCAGTATTTT. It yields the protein CASREQGYTQYF.

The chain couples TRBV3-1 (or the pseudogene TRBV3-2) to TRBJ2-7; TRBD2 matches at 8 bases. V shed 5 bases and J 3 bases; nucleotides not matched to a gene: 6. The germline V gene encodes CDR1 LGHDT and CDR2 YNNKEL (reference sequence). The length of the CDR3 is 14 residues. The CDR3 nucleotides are TGTGCCAGCAGCTCACTAGCGGAGCACTACGAGCAGTACTTC. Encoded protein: CASSSLAEHYEQYF.

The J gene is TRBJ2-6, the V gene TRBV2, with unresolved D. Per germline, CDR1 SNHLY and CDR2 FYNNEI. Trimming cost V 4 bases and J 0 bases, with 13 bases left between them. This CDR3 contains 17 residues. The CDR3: CASSGAAPYSGANVLTF. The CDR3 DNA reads TGTGCCAGCAGTGGGGCAGCTCCATACTCTGGGGCCAACGTCCTGACTTTC.

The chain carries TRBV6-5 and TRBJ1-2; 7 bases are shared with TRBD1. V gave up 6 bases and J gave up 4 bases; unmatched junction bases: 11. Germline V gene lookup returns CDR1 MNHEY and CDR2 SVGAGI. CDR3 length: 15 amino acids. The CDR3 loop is CASSDISGQFYGYTF. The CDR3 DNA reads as TGTGCCAGCAGCGACATTTCGGGACAGTTCTATGGCTACACCTTC.

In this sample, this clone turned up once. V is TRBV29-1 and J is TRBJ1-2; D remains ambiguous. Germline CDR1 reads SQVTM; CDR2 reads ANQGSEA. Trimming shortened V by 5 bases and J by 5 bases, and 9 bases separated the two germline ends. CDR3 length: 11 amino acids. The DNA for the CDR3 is TGCAGCGTTCCCGGCGGGTATGGCTACACCTTC. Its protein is CSVPGGYGYTF.